The clone carrying this T cell receptor (beta chain) was recorded at least ten times. Its specificity is not known. Axillary draining lymph nodes of breast cancer patients supplied the node samples. The source of the sample is a study of breast tumors, draining lymph nodes, adjacent tissues. One entry per CDR3 protein, called by TCRdb with MiXCR from the multiplex PCR reads. This table has 150,000 to 200,000 distinct CDR3 sequences, 30% to 35% appearing once. Study-wide points: That most tumor T cells come from lymph nodes remained unproven. Compared with lymph nodes, tumors were less diverse; compared with nontumor tissue, more. Findings are consistent with lymph node origin and intratumoral expansion of most tumor T cells.

The length of the CDR3 is 14 residues. Trimming removed 5 bases at V and 0 bases at J, with 8 bases between. The source of this sequence is a female donor with breast cancer. Some clones in this sample may be carry-over from other donors' samples. The V call is TRBV12-3 or TRBV12-4, the J call TRBJ1-5; no clear D gene. The sequencing sample was made of axillary lymph node tissue. CDR3 nucleotides: TGTGCCAGCAGTCTACACGATAGCAATCAGCCCCAGCATTTT. Its protein product is CASSLHDSNQPQHF.